This TCR beta chain was found in a study of blood T cell repertoires in COVID-19. The germline V and J ends were trimmed by 2 bases and 6 bases, with 10 bases remaining between them. The CDR3 sequence is 14 residues long. Per the germline V gene, CDR1 is MNHEY and CDR2 is SVGEGT. In the original workflow: Using reference gene primer amplification, nucleated cell counts were estimated. TCRdb's table, derived via immunoSEQ multiplex PCR, lists solely in-frame clones and lacks some. Clone size and V and J calls were adopted from that table, with D and trimming inferred from the DNA. The sample shows about 180,000 clones, roughly 80% of them seen only once. Participants were placed into cohorts based on the clinical history they reported.

The receptor comes from a woman aged 40 to 55 with acute COVID-19. This rearrangement joins TRBV6-2 or TRBV6-3 to TRBJ2-2; a possible D gene is TRBD2 (6 bases). The sample consisted of PBMCs or T cells enriched from blood (not recorded which). CDR3 amino acids: CASSYGGPPGELFF. DNA of the CDR3: TGTGCCAGCAGTTACGGAGGGCCCCCCGGGGAGCTGTTTTTT.